Presented here are 25 T cell receptor beta chains from one specimen sequenced in a study of blood T cell repertoires in COVID-19. Generated by immunoSEQ multiplex PCR, the TCRdb table keeps only in-frame clones and is missing some. There are roughly 150,000 clones in the sample; about 86% occur only once, and 15% to 20% lies in the top ten. Sequenced sample: peripheral blood. The receptor set was obtained from a woman older than 75 with acute or convalescent COVID-19.

This clone came up once. This chain connects TRBV12-3 or TRBV12-4 to TRBJ2-5; a weak D match, TRBD1 (6 bases). V lost 3 bases and J lost 5, with 10 bases in between. This CDR3 spans 13 amino acids. The CDR3 DNA is TGTGCCAGCAGTTTGCAGGGGCACGAGACCCAGTACTTC. Its translation: CASSLQGHETQYF.

The chain links TRBV6-1 to TRBJ1-4, with a tentative D call TRBD1 (5 bases). Deletions cut 2 bases from V and 13 bases from J, with 23 bases between. From germline, CDR1 is MNHNS and CDR2 SASEGT. The CDR3 runs to 16 residues. The CDR3 nucleotides are TGTGCCAGCAGTGAACTTGGCGGGGGGAGAGACGGGTCACTGTTTTTT. Encoded protein: CASSELGGGRDGSLFF.

The chain uses TRBV5-1 and TRBJ2-7, with a possible D match to TRBD2 (5 bases). The germline gives CDR1 SGHRS, CDR2 YFSETQ. The CDR3 has 17 residues. Deletions cut 0 bases from V and 0 bases from J, with 16 bases between. The CDR3 is CASSLAGGAEYSYEQYF. The CDR3 DNA follows: TGCGCCAGCAGCTTGGCGGGTGGAGCGGAATACTCCTACGAGCAGTACTTC.

This chain connects TRBV20-1 to TRBJ2-7, with D possibly being TRBD1 (7 bases). V lost 5 bases, J lost 6 bases, and 11 bases lay in between. Germline assignment: CDR1 DFQATT and CDR2 SNEGSKA (reference sequence). The CDR3 runs 11 residues. The DNA of the CDR3 is TGCAGTGCTTCCCAGGGGGGCGAGCAGTACTTC. It yields the protein CSASQGGEQYF.

J is TRBJ2-4 and V is TRBV4-1, with D possibly being TRBD1 (6 bases). This CDR3 has 19 residues. Germline CDR1 reads MGHRA; CDR2 reads YSYEKL. Trimming pared 1 base from V and 1 base from J, leaving 20 bases between. CDR3 region: CASSQGTLVRGIAKNIQYF. In nucleotides, the CDR3 is TGCGCCAGCAGCCAAGGTACACTAGTTAGGGGGATCGCCAAAAACATTCAGTACTTC.

The chain combines TRBV11-2 with TRBJ1-2; 9 positions match TRBD1. The V and J ends lost 4 bases and 8 bases, in that order; junction bases with no gene match: 8. CDR3 length: 14 residues. Germline CDR1 and CDR2: SGHAT and FQNNGV. CDR3 in amino acids: CASSSDRGSFGYTF. CDR3 DNA: TGTGCCAGCAGCTCGGACAGGGGTTCGTTCGGCTACACCTTC.

J is TRBJ1-1 and V is TRBV6-5; D not certain. CDR3 length: 15 residues. Germline V gives CDR1 MNHEY, CDR2 SVGAGI. The germline V and J ends were trimmed by 2 bases and 4 bases, with 14 bases remaining between them. The CDR3 sequence is CASSYPLQDGTEAFF. The CDR3 region has the DNA TGTGCCAGCAGTTACCCACTTCAAGATGGCACTGAAGCTTTCTTT.

The chain carries TRBV27 and TRBJ1-2; D gene ambiguous. Per germline, CDR1 MNHEY and CDR2 SMNVEV (reference sequence). V gave up 6 bases and J gave up 4 bases, with 15 bases separating them. This CDR3 has 14 residues. DNA of the CDR3: TGTGCCAGCAGCCTGGGCTTAGGCTCCTATGGCTACACCTTC. This gives the protein CASSLGLGSYGYTF.

The chain couples TRBV2 to TRBJ1-5; D might be TRBD1 (6 bases). The CDR3 contains 15 residues. V lost 3 bases, J lost 2 bases, and 11 bases lay in between. The germline V gene encodes CDR1 SNHLY and CDR2 FYNNEI. This chain's CDR3 is CASSEGTLGNQPQHF. CDR3 in DNA: TGTGCCAGCAGTGAGGGGACATTAGGCAATCAGCCCCAGCATTTT.

This clone was picked up a small number of times. The V gene is TRBV5-1, the J gene TRBJ1-2, with no clear D. Germline V gene lookup returns CDR1 SGHRS and CDR2 YFSETQ. The CDR3 has 16 amino acids. V lost 1 base to trimming and J lost 1 base, with 14 bases between them. CDR3: CASSLNPLADNYGYTF. CDR3 bases: TGCGCCAGCAGCTTGAACCCCTTAGCAGATAACTATGGCTACACCTTC.

The chain employs TRBV11-2 and TRBJ2-1; 11 bases fit TRBD2. From germline, CDR1 is SGHAT and CDR2 FQNNGV. The V segment lost 0 bases and the J segment 9 bases; nucleotides outside the gene matches: 7. The CDR3 is 16 amino acids. CDR3 amino acids: CASSLDLASGRSEQFF. The CDR3 nucleotides read TGTGCCAGCAGCTTAGACCTAGCTAGCGGGAGGAGTGAGCAGTTCTTC.

This chain joins TRBV6-5 and TRBJ2-3; D not resolved. Germline V CDR1 and CDR2: MNHEY, SVGAGI. The CDR3 runs to 13 residues. V dropped 6 bases and J dropped 2 bases, with 9 bases sitting between them. The CDR3 sequence is CASRPIITDTQYF. The CDR3 DNA follows: TGTGCCAGCAGACCTATAATCACAGATACGCAGTATTTT.

The chain carries TRBV6-6 and TRBJ2-7; 9 positions agree with TRBD1. The CDR3 is 14 residues long. The V segment lost 7 bases and the J segment 5 bases; nucleotides outside the gene matches: 9. Germline CDR1 and CDR2: MNHNY and SVGAGI (reference sequence). Here the CDR3 reads CASNKQQGAHEQYF. Here the CDR3 DNA reads TGTGCCAGCAATAAACAACAGGGGGCCCACGAGCAGTACTTC.

This clone was seen just once. The chain is built from TRBV7-8 and TRBJ1-4, with D possibly matching TRBD1 (5 bases). This CDR3 spans 17 amino acids. CDR1 is SGHVS and CDR2 is FQNEAQ in the germline V gene. Trimming shortened V by 1 base and J by 3 bases, and 15 bases separated the two germline ends. Written as DNA, the CDR3 is TGTGCCAGCAGCTTAGTGGGGGGGAACAGAGCTAATGAAAAACTGTTTTTT. It specifies CASSLVGGNRANEKLFF.

The chain uses TRBV6-2 or TRBV6-3 and TRBJ2-1; 13 nucleotides agree with TRBD2. The CDR3 sequence is 17 residues long. Germline CDR1 reads MNHEY; CDR2 reads SVGEGT. V lost 0 bases, J lost 9 bases, and 8 bases stayed unmatched. The CDR3 loop reads CASSYSGLAGAWGEQFF. The CDR3 DNA is TGTGCCAGCAGTTACTCCGGACTAGCGGGGGCCTGGGGTGAGCAGTTCTTC.

In this sample, this clone turned up a few times. The J gene is TRBJ1-6, the V gene TRBV29-1; the match to TRBD1 covers 8 bases. The CDR3 is 13 amino acids. Trimming at V came to 7 bases and at J to 8 bases, leaving 7 bases not matched to a gene. CDR1 is SQVTM, CDR2 ANQGSEA, per germline. CDR3 sequence (DNA): TGCAGCGCGTACACAGGGGGGGATTCACCCCTCCACTTT. Protein: CSAYTGGDSPLHF.

The chain couples TRBV9 to TRBJ2-5; TRBD2 agrees at 11 bases. The CDR3 spans 15 residues. Germline V lookup: CDR1 SGDLS, CDR2 YYNGEE. V shed 5 bases, J shed 1 base, and the junction held 4 bases outside the gene matches. The CDR3 loop is CASRAGLAVQETQYF. DNA for the CDR3: TGTGCCAGCAGGGCGGGACTAGCGGTCCAAGAGACCCAGTACTTC.

This chain connects TRBV5-1 to TRBJ2-4; weak D call: TRBD1 (6 bases). The CDR3 length is 14 residues. The V gene's germline CDR1 is SGHRS and CDR2 YFSETQ. Trimming pared 2 bases from V and 2 bases from J, leaving 8 bases between. CDR3 in amino acids: CASSLQGPKNIQYF. The CDR3 nucleotides are TGCGCCAGCAGCTTACAGGGACCCAAAAACATTCAGTACTTC.

The genes are TRBV6-5 and TRBJ2-7; 7 bases agree with TRBD2. Trimming at V came to 7 bases and at J to 3 bases, leaving 9 bases not matched to a gene. From germline, CDR1 is MNHEY and CDR2 SVGAGI. CDR3 length equals 14 residues. The CDR3 spells CASNSRTRDYEQYF. As DNA, the CDR3 is TGTGCCAGCAATTCCAGGACTAGGGACTACGAGCAGTACTTC.

The chain carries TRBV28 and TRBJ1-1; weak D call: TRBD1 (6 bases). V lost 6 bases and J 7 bases, leaving 21 bases between the germline ends. Germline-derived CDR1 and CDR2 are MDHEN and SYDVKM. CDR3 length: 15 amino acids. CDR3 nucleotides: TGTGCCAGCAGAACTGGGGGTTATGGACAGATTGAAGCTTTCTTT. It translates to CASRTGGYGQIEAFF.

This chain links TRBV25-1 with TRBJ2-1, with D perhaps matching TRBD1 (6 bases). The V end was cut by 6 bases, the J end by 2 bases, with 11 bases between. From germline, CDR1 is MGHDK and CDR2 SYGVNS. The CDR3 sequence is 14 residues long. CDR3: CASRLTGPYNEQFF. The DNA of the CDR3 is TGTGCCAGCAGGTTGACAGGCCCCTACAATGAGCAGTTCTTC.

The chain has TRBV27 and TRBJ2-3; 13 positions agree with TRBD2. Germline CDR1 and CDR2: MNHEY and SMNVEV (reference sequence). The CDR3 loop spans 16 amino acids. Trimming took 7 bases from V and 3 from J; bases not matched to a gene: 7. The CDR3 is CASNQLAGGPTDTQYF. CDR3 coding DNA: TGTGCCAGCAATCAACTAGCGGGAGGGCCTACAGATACGCAGTATTTT.

The rearrangement uses TRBV2 and TRBJ2-1, with D perhaps matching TRBD2 (6 bases). This CDR3 comprises 15 residues. Trimming took 2 bases from V and 3 from J, leaving 11 bases between them. The germline V gene encodes CDR1 SNHLY and CDR2 FYNNEI. The CDR3 protein is CASSESQRVYNEQFF. In DNA, the CDR3 is TGTGCCAGCAGTGAATCCCAGCGGGTCTACAATGAGCAGTTCTTC. Full variable domain (missing parts from reference TRBV2 and TRBJ2-1): EPEVTQTPSHQVTQMGQEVILRCVPISNHLYFYWYRQILGQKVEFLVSFYNNEISEKSEIFDDQFSVERPDGSNFTLKIRSTKLEDSAMYFCASSESQRVYNEQFFGPGTRLTVL.

This clone was found once. The V and J genes are TRBV27 and TRBJ1-6; 9 positions match TRBD1. This CDR3 has 15 amino acids. Per germline, CDR1 MNHEY and CDR2 SMNVEV (reference sequence). Losses at the gene ends were 6 bases for V and 9 bases for J; bases not matched to a gene: 9. The CDR3 region is CASRQQGAAGSPLHF. In nucleotides, the CDR3 is TGTGCCAGCAGACAACAGGGGGCGGCAGGTTCACCCCTCCACTTT.

The chain links TRBV6-5 to TRBJ2-7, with 7 bases lining up with TRBD2. The CDR3 is made up of 14 amino acids. Losses at the gene ends were 5 bases for V and 0 bases for J; bases not matched to a gene: 4. CDR1 and CDR2 from the germline V gene are MNHEY and SVGAGI. The CDR3 is CASSPSGNSYEQYF. The DNA for the CDR3 is TGTGCCAGCAGTCCCAGCGGGAACTCCTACGAGCAGTACTTC.